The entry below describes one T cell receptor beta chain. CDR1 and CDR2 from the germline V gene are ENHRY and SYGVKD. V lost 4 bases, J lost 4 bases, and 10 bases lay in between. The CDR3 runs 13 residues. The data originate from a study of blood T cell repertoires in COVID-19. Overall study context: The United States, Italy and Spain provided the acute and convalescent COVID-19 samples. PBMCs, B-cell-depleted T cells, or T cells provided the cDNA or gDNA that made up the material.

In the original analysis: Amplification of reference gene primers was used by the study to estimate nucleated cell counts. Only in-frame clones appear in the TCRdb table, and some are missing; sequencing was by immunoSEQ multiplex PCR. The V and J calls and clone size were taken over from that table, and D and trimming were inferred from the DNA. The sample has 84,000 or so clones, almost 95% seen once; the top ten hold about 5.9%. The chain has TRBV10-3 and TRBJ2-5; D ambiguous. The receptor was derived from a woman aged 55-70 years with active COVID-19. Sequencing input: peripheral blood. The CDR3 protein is CAISAVSRETQYF. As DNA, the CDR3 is TGTGCCATCAGTGCGGTCTCCCGAGAGACCCAGTACTTC.